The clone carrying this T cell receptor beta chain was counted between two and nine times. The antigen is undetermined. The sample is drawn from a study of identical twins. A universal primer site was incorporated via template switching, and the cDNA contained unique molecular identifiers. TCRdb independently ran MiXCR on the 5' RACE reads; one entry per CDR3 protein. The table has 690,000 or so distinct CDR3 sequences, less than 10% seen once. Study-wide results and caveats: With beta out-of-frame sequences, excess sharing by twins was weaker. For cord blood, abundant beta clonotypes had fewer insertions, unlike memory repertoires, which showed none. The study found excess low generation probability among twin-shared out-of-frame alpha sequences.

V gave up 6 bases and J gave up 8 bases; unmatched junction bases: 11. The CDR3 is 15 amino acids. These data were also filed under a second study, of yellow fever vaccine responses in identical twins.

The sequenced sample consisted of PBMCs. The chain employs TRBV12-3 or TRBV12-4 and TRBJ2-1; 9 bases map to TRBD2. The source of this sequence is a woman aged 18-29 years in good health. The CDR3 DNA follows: TGTGCCAGCAGGCCTGCGGGAGGGAATGGGGATGAGCAGTTCTTC. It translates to CASRPAGGNGDEQFF.